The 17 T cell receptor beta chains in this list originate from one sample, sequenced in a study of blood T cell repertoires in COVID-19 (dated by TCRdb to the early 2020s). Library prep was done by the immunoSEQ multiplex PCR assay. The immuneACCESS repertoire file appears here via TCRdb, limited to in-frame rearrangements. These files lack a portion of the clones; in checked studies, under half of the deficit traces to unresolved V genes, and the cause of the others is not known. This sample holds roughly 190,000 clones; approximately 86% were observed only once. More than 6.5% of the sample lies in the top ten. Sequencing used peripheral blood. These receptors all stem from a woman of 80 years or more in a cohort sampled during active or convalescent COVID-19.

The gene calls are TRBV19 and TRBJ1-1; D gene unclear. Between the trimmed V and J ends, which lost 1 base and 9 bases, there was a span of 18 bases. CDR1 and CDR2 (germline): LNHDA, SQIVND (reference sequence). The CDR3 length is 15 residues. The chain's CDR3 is CASSIAVTVQPKAFF. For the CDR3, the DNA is TGTGCCAGTAGTATAGCTGTAACAGTCCAACCTAAAGCTTTCTTT.

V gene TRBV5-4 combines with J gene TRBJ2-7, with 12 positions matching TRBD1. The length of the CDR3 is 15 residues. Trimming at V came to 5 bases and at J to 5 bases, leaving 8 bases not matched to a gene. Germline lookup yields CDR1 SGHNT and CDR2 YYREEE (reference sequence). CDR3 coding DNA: TGTGCCAGCAGTCCTGGTGGGACAGGGGGCCACGAGCAGTACTTC. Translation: CASSPGGTGGHEQYF.

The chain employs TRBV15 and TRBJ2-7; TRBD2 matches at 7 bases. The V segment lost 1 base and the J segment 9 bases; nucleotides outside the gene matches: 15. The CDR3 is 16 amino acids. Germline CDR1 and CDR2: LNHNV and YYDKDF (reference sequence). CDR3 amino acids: CATSRASRVDGLGQYF. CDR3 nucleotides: TGTGCCACCAGCAGAGCTTCGCGGGTAGATGGACTAGGGCAGTACTTC.

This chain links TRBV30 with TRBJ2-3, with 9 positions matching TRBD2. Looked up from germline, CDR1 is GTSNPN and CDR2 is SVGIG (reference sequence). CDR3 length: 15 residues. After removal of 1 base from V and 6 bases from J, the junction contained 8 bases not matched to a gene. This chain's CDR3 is CAWSGRRGGRDTQYF. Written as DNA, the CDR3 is TGTGCCTGGAGTGGGCGGCGGGGGGGCAGGGATACGCAGTATTTT.

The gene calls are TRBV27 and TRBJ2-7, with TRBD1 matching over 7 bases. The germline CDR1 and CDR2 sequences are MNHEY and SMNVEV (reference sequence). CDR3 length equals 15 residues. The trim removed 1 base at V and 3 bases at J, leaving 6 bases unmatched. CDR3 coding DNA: TGTGCCAGCAGTTTATACGGACAGGTCAGCTACGAGCAGTACTTC. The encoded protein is CASSLYGQVSYEQYF.

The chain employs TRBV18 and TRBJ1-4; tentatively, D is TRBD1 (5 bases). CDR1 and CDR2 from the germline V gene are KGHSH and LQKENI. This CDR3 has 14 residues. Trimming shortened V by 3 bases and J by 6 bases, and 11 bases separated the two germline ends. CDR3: CASSPFQGDEKLFF. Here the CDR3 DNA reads TGTGCCAGCTCACCGTTTCAGGGCGATGAAAAACTGTTTTTT.

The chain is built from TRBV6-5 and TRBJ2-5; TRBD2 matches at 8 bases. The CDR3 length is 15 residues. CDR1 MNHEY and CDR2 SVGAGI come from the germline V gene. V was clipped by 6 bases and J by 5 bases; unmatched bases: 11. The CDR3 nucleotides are TGTGCCAGCAGCCCCCCGGGAGGGAGGTGGGAGACCCAGTACTTC. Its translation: CASSPPGGRWETQYF.

CDR3 region: CASSWSQGNTGELFF. The CDR3 coding sequence is TGTGCCAGCAGTTGGTCCCAGGGGAACACCGGGGAGCTGTTTTTT. The rearrangement joins TRBV6-5 to TRBJ2-2, with a possible D match to TRBD1 (5 bases). Germline CDR1 reads MNHEY; CDR2 reads SVGAGI. V lost 4 bases and J 1 base, leaving 10 bases between the germline ends. The length of the CDR3 is 15 residues.

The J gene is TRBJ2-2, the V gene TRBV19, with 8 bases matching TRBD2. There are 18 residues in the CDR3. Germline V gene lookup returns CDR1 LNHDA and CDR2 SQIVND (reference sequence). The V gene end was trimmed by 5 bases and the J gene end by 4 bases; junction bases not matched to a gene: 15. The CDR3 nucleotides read TGTGCCAGTAGTCGCCCCGGACTAGCCCTCTCGGGCACCGGGGAGCTGTTTTTT. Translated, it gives CASSRPGLALSGTGELFF.

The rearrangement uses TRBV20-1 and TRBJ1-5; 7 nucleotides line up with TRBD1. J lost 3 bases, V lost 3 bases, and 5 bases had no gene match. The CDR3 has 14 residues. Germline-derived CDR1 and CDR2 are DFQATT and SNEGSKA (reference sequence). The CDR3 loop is CSASTGQFNQPQHF. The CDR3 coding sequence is TGCAGTGCTAGTACGGGACAGTTCAATCAGCCCCAGCATTTT.

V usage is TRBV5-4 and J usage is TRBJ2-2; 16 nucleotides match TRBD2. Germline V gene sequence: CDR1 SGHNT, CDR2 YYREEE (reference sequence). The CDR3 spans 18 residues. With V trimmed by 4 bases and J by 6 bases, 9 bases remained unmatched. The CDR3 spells CASSTGTSGRASAGELFF. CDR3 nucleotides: TGTGCCAGCAGCACCGGGACTAGCGGGAGGGCATCTGCCGGGGAGCTGTTTTTT.

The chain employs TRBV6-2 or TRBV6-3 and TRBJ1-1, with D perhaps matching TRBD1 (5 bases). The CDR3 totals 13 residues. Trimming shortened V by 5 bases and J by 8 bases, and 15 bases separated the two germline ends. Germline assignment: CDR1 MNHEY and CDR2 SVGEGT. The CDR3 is CASSGTPGVEAFF. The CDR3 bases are TGTGCCAGCAGTGGGACTCCCGGGGTGGAAGCTTTCTTT.

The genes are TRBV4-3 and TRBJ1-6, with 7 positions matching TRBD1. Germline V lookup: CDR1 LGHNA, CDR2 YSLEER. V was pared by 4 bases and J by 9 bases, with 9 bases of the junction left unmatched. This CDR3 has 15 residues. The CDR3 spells CASSPTPGGRSPLHF. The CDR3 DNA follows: TGCGCCAGCAGCCCGACCCCAGGGGGGCGTTCACCCCTCCACTTT.

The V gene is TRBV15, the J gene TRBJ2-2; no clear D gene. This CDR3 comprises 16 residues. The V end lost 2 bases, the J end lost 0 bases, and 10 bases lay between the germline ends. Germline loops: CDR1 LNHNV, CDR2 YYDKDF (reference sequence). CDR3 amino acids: CATSRIESANTGELFF. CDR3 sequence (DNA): TGTGCCACCAGCAGAATTGAATCAGCGAACACCGGGGAGCTGTTTTTT.

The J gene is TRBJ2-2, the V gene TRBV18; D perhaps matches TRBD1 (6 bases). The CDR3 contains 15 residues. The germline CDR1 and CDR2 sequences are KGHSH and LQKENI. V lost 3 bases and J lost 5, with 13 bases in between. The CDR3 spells CASSPNKQGTGELFF. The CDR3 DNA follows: TGTGCCAGCTCACCGAATAAACAGGGTACCGGGGAGCTGTTTTTT.

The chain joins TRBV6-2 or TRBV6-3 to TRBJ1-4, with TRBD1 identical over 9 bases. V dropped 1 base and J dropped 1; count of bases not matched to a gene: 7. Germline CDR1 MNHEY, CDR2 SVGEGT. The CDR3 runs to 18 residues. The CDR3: CASSYFGQGMETNEKLFF. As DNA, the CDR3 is TGTGCCAGCAGTTACTTTGGACAGGGGATGGAAACTAATGAAAAACTGTTTTTT.

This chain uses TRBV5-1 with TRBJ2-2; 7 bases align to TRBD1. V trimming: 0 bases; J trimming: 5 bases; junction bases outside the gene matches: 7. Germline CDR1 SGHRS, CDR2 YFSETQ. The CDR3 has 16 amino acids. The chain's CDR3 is CASSLDKGAPTGELFF. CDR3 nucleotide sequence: TGCGCCAGCAGCTTGGACAAGGGGGCGCCGACCGGGGAGCTGTTTTTT.